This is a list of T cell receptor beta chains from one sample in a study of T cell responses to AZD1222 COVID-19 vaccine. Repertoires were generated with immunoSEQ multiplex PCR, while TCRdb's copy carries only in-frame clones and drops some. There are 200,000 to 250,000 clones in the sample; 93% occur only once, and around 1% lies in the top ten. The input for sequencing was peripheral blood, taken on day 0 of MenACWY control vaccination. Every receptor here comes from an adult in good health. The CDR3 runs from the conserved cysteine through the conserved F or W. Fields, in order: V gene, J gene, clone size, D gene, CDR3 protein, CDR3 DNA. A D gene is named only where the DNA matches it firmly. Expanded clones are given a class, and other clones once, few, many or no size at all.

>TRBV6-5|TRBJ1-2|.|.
CASSQWLGQEGYTF
TGTGCCAGCAGCCAATGGTTGGGGCAGGAGGGCTACACCTTC
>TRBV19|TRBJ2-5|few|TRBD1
CASSSWTGWETQYF
TGTGCCAGTAGTTCCTGGACAGGGTGGGAGACCCAGTACTTC
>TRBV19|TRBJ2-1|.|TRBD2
CASTPGGGAGYNEQFF
TGTGCCAGTACCCCGGGAGGGGGGGCGGGCTACAATGAGCAGTTCTTC
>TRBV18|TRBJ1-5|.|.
CASSLDSHQPQHF
TGTGCCAGCTCATTAGACAGCCATCAGCCCCAGCATTTT
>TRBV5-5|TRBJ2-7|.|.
CASSFWAVGTEQYF
TGTGCCAGCAGCTTTTGGGCCGTCGGGACCGAGCAGTACTTC
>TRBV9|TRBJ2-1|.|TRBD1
CASSVAGTGAYNEQFF
TGTGCCAGCAGCGTAGCCGGGACAGGGGCGTACAATGAGCAGTTCTTC
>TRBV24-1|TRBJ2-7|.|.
CATSLTGTYEQYF
TGTGCCACCAGCCTGACAGGAACCTACGAGCAGTACTTC
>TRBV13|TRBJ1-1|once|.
CASSFRQGRTEAFF
TGTGCCAGCAGCTTTCGTCAGGGGCGCACTGAAGCTTTCTTT
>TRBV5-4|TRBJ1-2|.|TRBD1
CASSSGETGIKGYTF
TGTGCCAGCAGCTCCGGGGAGACAGGGATAAAGGGCTACACCTTC
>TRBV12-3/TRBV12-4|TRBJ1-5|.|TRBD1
CASSQQGREPQHF
TGTGCCAGCAGCCAACAGGGGCGGGAGCCCCAGCATTTT
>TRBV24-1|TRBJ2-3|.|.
CATSDRTDTQYF
TGTGCCACCAGTGATCGGACAGATACGCAGTATTTT
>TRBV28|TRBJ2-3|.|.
CASSEPGPRQTDTQYF
TGTGCCAGCAGTGAACCTGGGCCTAGGCAGACAGATACGCAGTATTTT
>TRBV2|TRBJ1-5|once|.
CASSRDGNQPQHF
TGTGCCAGCAGCCGGGACGGGAATCAGCCCCAGCATTTT
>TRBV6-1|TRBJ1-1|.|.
CASSEGRWAFGGAFF
TGTGCCAGCAGTGAAGGGAGGTGGGCCTTTGGAGGAGCTTTCTTT
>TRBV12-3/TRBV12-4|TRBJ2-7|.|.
CASSLSLHLEQYF
TGTGCCAGCAGTTTATCTCTACATCTGGAGCAGTACTTC
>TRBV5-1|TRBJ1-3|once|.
CASSPDTSGNTIYF
TGCGCCAGCAGCCCGGACACCTCTGGAAACACCATATATTTT
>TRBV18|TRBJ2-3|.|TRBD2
CASSLAGGDTQYF
TGTGCCAGCTCACTAGCGGGGGGAGATACGCAGTATTTT
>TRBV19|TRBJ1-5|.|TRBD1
CASSRDRSFNQPQHF
TGTGCCAGTAGTAGGGACAGGTCGTTCAATCAGCCCCAGCATTTT
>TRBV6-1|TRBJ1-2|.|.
CASSDIGGYTF
TGTGCCAGCAGTGATATAGGTGGCTACACCTTC
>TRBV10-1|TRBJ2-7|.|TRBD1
CASSELGTGNYEQYF
TGCGCCAGCAGTGAGCTCGGGACAGGGAATTACGAGCAGTACTTC
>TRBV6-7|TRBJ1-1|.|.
CASSPRAQGPGEAFF
TGTGCCAGCAGCCCTAGGGCCCAGGGCCCGGGGGAAGCTTTCTTT
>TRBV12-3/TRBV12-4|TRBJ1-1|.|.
CASTVRGGTEAFF
TGTGCCAGCACCGTACGGGGGGGCACTGAAGCTTTCTTT
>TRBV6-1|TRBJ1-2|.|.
CASSEGGRVDYGYTF
TGTGCCAGCAGTGAAGGTGGCCGGGTGGACTATGGCTACACCTTC
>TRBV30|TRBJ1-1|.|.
CAWNRIMNTEAFF
TGTGCCTGGAACAGGATAATGAACACTGAAGCTTTCTTT
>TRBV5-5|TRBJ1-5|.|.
CASSLFTGPNQPQHF
TGTGCCAGCAGCTTGTTTACAGGGCCCAATCAGCCCCAGCATTTT
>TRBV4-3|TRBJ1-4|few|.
CASSQVLGGRARNNEKLFF
TGCGCCAGCAGCCAAGTCTTGGGAGGAAGGGCTCGGAATAATGAAAAACTGTTTTTT
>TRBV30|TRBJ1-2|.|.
CAWSVLGSGGDGYTF
TGTGCCTGGAGTGTACTTGGATCGGGGGGGGATGGCTACACCTTC
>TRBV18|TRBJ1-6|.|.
CASSTGQSLSSYNSPLHF
TGTGCCAGCTCAACCGGACAGTCTCTAAGCTCCTATAATTCACCCCTCCACTTT
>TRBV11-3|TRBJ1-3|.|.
CASSQTGTGNTIYF
TGTGCCAGCAGCCAGACAGGAACTGGAAACACCATATATTTT
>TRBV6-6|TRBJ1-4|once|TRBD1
CASITPGQGREKLFF
TGTGCCAGCATCACTCCGGGACAGGGAAGGGAAAAACTGTTTTTT
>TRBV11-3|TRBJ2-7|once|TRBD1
CASSLRTGGSHEQYF
TGTGCCAGCAGCTTAAGGACAGGGGGCAGCCACGAGCAGTACTTC
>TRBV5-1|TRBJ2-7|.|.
CASSYRGGSAYEQYF
TGCGCCAGCAGCTACAGGGGGGGGTCCGCCTACGAGCAGTACTTC
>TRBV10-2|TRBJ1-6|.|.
CASSLTPRGRNSPLHF
TGCGCCAGCAGCCTTACGCCTAGGGGCAGGAATTCACCCCTCCACTTT
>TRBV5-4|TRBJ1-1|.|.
CASSPGGGNMNTEAFF
TGTGCCAGCAGCCCGGGTGGGGGGAACATGAACACTGAAGCTTTCTTT
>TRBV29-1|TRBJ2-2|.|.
CSVRGTITGELFF
TGCAGCGTGAGGGGAACGATCACCGGGGAGCTGTTTTTT
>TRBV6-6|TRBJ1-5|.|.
CASSYSEGSNQPQHF
TGTGCCAGCAGTTACTCAGAGGGAAGTAATCAGCCCCAGCATTTT
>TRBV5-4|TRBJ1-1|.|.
CASSLDTGNTEAFF
TGTGCCAGCAGCTTGGACACGGGGAACACTGAAGCTTTCTTT
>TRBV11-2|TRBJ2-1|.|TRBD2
CASSSNPGTRVNEQFF
TGTGCCAGCAGCTCCAACCCCGGGACTAGGGTCAATGAGCAGTTCTTC
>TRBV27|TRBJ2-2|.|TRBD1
CASTPQGARFGELFF
TGTGCCAGCACCCCACAGGGGGCGCGATTCGGGGAGCTGTTTTTT
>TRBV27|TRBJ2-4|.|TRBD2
CASSLGPSGDIQYF
TGTGCCAGCAGTTTAGGACCCAGCGGGGACATTCAGTACTTC
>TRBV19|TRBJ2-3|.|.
CASSIGGGRTDTQYF
TGTGCCAGTAGTATAGGTGGGGGCAGAACAGATACGCAGTATTTT
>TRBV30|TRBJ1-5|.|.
CAWSVSGAQAQHF
TGTGCCTGGAGTGTATCCGGGGCCCAGGCCCAGCATTTT
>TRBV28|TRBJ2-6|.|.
CASSPRSGAAGANVLTF
TGTGCCAGCAGTCCACGCTCAGGGGCGGCCGGGGCCAACGTCCTGACTTTC
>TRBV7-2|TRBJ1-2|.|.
CASSPWTDHYGYTF
TGTGCCAGCAGCCCCTGGACAGACCACTATGGCTACACCTTC
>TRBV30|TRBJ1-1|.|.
CAWSFQSNTEAFF
TGTGCCTGGAGTTTCCAGTCGAACACTGAAGCTTTCTTT